Sequencing of this TCR beta chain was carried out in a study of cytomegalovirus exposure and HLA in healthy donors. Study conclusions and caveats: CMV serostatus was the sole immune exposure data available. TCR beta chain V- and J-gene trimming was linked, in a later analysis, to a missense variant in DCLRE1C.

This clone was found a few times. Its antigen is still unknown. PCR primers comprised 60 Vbeta and 13 Jbeta primers. Sequencing was performed with immunoSEQ multiplex PCR; in TCRdb, only in-frame clones are kept and a portion is missing. Among 50,000 or so clones listed, less than 70% were seen once. The origin of this receptor is a human donor in good health. Sequencing was done on a sample of PBMCs.

The CDR3 bases are TGTGCCAGCAGTGGGACAGGAGGCGTCTACGAGCAGTACTTC. Residues: CASSGTGGVYEQYF. V usage is TRBV27 and J usage is TRBJ2-7, with 8 bases aligning to TRBD1. The CDR3 sequence is 14 residues long. The junction had 6 bases not matched to a gene; V was cut back by 5 bases and J by 3 bases. The germline gives CDR1 MNHEY, CDR2 SMNVEV (reference sequence).